This T cell receptor beta chain was observed in a study of blood T cells in healthy people across ages. General study findings and limits: Correlation between TCR beta diversity and naive T cell percentage was strong.

Through a sample-barcoded 5' primer and a J-beta primer mix, a second PCR was run for roughly 6 to 12 cycles. Each cDNA molecule, via a template-switch adaptor with 12 random nucleotides, was tagged. TCRdb independently ran MiXCR on the 5' RACE reads; one entry per CDR3 protein. The sample holds about 1.7 million distinct CDR3 sequences, 28% seen once. Healthy Caucasian individuals from Russia aged roughly 6 to 90 were enrolled as donors. Every donor contributed ten milliliters of peripheral blood by blood draw. V lost 2 bases, J lost 2 bases, and 14 bases lay in between. The CDR3 sequence is 16 residues long. Germline CDR1 LGHNA, CDR2 YSLEER. This clonotype has just a few counts. Antigen: not known.

The TCR originated in a woman in her 30s in good health. The rearrangement uses TRBV4-3 and TRBJ2-3; D gene unclear. Sequencing was performed on blood. As DNA, the CDR3 is TGCGCCAGCAGCCAATACAATTCGGATAACACAGATACGCAGTATTTT. Encoded protein: CASSQYNSDNTDTQYF.